This TCR beta chain was recovered during a study of T cells after yellow fever vaccination. This clonotype showed up just a few times. TCRdb reprocessed the 5' RACE reads via MiXCR and lists one record per CDR3 protein. The sample lists a few hundred thousand distinct CDR3 sequences, roughly a sixth occurring once. CDR1 is GTSNPN and CDR2 is SVGIG in the germline V gene (reference sequence). V dropped 0 bases and J dropped 1 base, with 7 bases sitting between them. CDR3 length: 13 amino acids. The specimen comprised PBMCs, sampled 4 to 6 days after the first yellow fever vaccination. The receptor was derived from a man aged 18 to 29 who received the YFV17D yellow fever vaccine. V usage is TRBV30 and J usage is TRBJ2-7; D is unclear. The CDR3 DNA reads as TGTGCCTGGAGTGTCAAGACTTCCTACGAGCAGTACTTC. Protein: CAWSVKTSYEQYF.